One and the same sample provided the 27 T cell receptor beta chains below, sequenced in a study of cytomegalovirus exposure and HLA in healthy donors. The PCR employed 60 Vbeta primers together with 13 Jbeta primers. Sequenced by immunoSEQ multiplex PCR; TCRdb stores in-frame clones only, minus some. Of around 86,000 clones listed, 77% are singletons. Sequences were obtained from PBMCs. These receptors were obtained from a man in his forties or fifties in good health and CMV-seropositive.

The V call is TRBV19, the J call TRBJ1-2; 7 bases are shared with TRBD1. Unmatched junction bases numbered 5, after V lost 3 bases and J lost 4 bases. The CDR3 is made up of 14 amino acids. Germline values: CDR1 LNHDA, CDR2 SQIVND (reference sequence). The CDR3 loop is CASSMTGLLYGYTF. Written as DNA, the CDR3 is TGTGCCAGTAGTATGACAGGGCTTCTCTATGGCTACACCTTC.

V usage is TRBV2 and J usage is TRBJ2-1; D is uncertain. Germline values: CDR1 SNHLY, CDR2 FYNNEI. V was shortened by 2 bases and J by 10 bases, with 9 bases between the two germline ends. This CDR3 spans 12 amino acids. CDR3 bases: TGTGCCAGCAGTGAACTCTCAGGAGAGCAGTTCTTC. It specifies CASSELSGEQFF.

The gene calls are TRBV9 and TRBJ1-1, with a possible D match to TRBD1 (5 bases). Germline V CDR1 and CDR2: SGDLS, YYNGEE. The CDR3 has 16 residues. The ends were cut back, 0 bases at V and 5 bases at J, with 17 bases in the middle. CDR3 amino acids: CASSVVGGSASTEAFF. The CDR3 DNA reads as TGTGCCAGCAGCGTAGTGGGGGGGTCCGCTAGTACTGAAGCTTTCTTT.

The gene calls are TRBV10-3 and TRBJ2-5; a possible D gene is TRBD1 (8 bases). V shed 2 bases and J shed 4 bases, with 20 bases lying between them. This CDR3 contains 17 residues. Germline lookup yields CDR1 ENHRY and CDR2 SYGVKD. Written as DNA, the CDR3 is TGTGCCATCAGTGAGGCCCAGGGGGCGCGGGGGATAGAGACCCAGTACTTC. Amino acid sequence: CAISEAQGARGIETQYF.

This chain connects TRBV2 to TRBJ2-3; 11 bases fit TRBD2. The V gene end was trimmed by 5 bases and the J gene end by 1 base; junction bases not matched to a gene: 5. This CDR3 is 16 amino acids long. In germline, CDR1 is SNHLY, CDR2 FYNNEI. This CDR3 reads CASSPTSGSRTDTQYF. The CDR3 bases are TGTGCCAGCAGTCCTACTAGCGGGAGTCGCACAGATACGCAGTATTTT.

CDR3 in DNA: TGTGCCAGTAGTATACTTATAGACAGCTCTATGAACACTGAAGCTTTCTTT. Its protein is CASSILIDSSMNTEAFF. J is TRBJ1-1 and V is TRBV19, with D tentatively TRBD1 (5 bases). V lost 2 bases and J 0 bases, leaving 16 bases between the germline ends. Per the germline V gene, CDR1 is LNHDA and CDR2 is SQIVND (reference sequence). The CDR3 consists of 17 residues.

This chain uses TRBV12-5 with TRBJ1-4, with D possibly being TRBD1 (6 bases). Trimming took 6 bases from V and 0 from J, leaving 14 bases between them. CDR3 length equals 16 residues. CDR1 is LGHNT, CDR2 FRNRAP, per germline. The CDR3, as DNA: TGTGCTAGTGGCCGGAATTGGACAGCAACTAATGAAAAACTGTTTTTT. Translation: CASGRNWTATNEKLFF.

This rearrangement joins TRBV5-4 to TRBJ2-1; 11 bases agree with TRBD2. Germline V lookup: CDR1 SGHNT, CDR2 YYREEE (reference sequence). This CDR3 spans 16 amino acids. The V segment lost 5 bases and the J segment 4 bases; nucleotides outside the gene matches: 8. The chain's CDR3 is CASRGGTSGRYNEQFF. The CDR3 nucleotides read TGTGCCAGCAGGGGCGGTACTAGCGGGAGATACAATGAGCAGTTCTTC.

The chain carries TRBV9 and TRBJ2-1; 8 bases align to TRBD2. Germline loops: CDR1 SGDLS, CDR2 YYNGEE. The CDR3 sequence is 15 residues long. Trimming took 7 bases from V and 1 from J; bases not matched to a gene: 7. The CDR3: CASANGGASYNEQFF. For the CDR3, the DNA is TGTGCCAGCGCAAACGGGGGGGCTTCCTACAATGAGCAGTTCTTC.

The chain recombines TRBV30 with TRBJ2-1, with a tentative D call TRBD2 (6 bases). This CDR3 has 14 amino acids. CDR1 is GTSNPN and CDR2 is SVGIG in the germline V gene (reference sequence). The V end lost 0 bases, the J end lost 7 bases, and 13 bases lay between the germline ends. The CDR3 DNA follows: TGTGCCTGGAGTGTACTTGCGGGGTGGAATGAGCAGTTCTTC. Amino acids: CAWSVLAGWNEQFF.

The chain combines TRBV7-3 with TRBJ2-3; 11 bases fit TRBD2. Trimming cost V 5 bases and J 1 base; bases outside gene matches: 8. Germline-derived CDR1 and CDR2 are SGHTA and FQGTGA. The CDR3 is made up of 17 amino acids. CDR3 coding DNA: TGTGCCAGCAGCCTCTTAGCGGGAGGGTTGGGCACAGATACGCAGTATTTT. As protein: CASSLLAGGLGTDTQYF. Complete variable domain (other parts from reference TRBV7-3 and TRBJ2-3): GAGVSQTPSNKVTEKGKYVELRCDPISGHTALYWYRQSLGQGPEFLIYFQGTGAADDSGLPNDRFFAVRPEGSVSTLKIQRTERGDSAVYLCASSLLAGGLGTDTQYFGPGTRLTVL.

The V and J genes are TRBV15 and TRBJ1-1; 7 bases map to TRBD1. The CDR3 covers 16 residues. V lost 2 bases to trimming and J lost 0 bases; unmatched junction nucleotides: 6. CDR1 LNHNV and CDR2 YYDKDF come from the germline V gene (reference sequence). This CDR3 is CATSRFRQGLNTEAFF. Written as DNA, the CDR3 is TGTGCCACCAGCAGATTCAGACAGGGATTGAACACTGAAGCTTTCTTT.

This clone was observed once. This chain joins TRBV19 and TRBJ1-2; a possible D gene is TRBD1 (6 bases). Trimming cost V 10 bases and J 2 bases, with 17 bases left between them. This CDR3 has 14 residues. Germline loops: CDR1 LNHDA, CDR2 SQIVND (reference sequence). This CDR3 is CATRSRQGNYGYTF. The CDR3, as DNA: TGTGCCACTCGGTCCCGGCAGGGGAACTATGGCTACACCTTC.

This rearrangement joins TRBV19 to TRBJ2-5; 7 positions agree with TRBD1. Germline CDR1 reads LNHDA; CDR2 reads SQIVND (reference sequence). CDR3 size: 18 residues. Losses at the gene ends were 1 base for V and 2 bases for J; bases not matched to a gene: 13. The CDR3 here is CASSIVFIGPGQQETQYF. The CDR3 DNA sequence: TGTGCCAGTAGTATAGTGTTCATTGGTCCGGGACAGCAAGAGACCCAGTACTTC.

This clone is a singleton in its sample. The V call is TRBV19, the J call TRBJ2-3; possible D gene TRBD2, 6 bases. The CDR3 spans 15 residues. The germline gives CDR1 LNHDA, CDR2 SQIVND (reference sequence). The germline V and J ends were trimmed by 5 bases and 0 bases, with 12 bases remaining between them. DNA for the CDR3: TGTGCCAGTAGTGAAGCCAGCGGGAGCACAGATACGCAGTATTTT. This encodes CASSEASGSTDTQYF.

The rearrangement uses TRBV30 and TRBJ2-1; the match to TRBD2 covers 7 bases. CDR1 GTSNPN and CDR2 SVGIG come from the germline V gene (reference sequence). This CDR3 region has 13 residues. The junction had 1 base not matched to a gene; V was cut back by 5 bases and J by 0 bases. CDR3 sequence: CAWGDYSYNEQFF. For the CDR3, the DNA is TGTGCCTGGGGGGACTACTCCTACAATGAGCAGTTCTTC.

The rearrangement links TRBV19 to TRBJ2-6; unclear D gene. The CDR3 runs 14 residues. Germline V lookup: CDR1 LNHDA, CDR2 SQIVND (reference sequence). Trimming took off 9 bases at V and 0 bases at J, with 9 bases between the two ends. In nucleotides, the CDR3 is TGTGCCAGCGAGAACCTCTCTGGGGCCAACGTCCTGACTTTC. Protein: CASENLSGANVLTF. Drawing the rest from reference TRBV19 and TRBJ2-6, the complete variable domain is DGGITQSPKYLFRKEGQNVTLSCEQNLNHDAMYWYRQDPGQGLRLIYYSQIVNDFQKGDIAEGYSVSREKKESFPLTVTSAQKNPTAFYLCASENLSGANVLTFGAGSRLTVL.

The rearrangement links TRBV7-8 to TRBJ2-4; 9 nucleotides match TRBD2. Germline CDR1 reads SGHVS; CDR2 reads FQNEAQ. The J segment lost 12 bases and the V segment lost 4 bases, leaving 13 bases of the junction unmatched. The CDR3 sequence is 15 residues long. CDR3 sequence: CASSSEREAEGSQYF. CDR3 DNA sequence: TGTGCCAGCAGCTCTGAGCGGGAGGCGGAGGGCAGTCAGTACTTC.

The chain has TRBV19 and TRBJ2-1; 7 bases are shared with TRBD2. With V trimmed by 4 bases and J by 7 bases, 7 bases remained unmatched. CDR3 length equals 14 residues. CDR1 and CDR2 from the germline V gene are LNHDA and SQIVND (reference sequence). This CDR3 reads CASSKRLAENEQFF. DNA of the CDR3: TGTGCCAGTAGTAAAAGACTAGCCGAAAATGAGCAGTTCTTC.

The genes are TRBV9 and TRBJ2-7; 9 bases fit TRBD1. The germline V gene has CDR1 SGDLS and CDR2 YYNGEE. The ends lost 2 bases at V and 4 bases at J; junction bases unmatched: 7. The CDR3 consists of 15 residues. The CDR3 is CASSVSGTGWYEQYF. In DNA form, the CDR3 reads TGTGCCAGCAGCGTCTCCGGGACAGGGTGGTACGAGCAGTACTTC.

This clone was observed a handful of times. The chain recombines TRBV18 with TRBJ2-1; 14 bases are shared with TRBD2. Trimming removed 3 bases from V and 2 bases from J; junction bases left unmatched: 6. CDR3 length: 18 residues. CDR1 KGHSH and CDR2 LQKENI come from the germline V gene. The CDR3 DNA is TGTGCCAGCTCACCGGGGACTAGCGGGAGAAACGCCTACAATGAGCAGTTCTTC. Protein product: CASSPGTSGRNAYNEQFF.

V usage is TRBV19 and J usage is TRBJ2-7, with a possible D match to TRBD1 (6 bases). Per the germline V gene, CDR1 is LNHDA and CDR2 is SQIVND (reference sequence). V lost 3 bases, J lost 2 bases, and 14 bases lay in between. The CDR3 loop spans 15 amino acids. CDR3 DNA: TGTGCCAGTAGTATCGGTGGGACAAAAACCTACGAGCAGTACTTC. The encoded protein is CASSIGGTKTYEQYF.

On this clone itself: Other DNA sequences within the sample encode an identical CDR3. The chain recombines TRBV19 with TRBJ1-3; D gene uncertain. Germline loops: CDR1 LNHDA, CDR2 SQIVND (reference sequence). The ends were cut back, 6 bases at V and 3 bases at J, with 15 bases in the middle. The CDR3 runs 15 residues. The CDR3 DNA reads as TGTGCCAGTAGCCGCTCCCTAGGGAGTGGAAACACCATATATTTT. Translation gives CASSRSLGSGNTIYF.

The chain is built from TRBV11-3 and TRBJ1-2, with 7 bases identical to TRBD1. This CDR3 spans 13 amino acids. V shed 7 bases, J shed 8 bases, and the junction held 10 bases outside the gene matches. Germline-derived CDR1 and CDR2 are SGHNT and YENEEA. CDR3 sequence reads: CASTGGTYLGYTF. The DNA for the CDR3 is TGTGCCAGCACAGGGGGGACCTATTTGGGCTACACCTTC.

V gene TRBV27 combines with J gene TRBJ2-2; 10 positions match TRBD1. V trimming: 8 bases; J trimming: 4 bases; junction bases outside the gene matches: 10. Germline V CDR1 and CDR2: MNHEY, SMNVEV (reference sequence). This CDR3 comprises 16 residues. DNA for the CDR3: TGTGCCAGCTTGCGACAGGGGGCGCGGAGCACCGGGGAGCTGTTTTTT. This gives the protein CASLRQGARSTGELFF.

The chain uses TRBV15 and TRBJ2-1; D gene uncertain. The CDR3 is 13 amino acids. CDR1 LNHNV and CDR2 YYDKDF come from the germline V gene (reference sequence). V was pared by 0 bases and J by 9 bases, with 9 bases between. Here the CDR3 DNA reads TGTGCCACCAGCAGAGATTCAGTTGGTGAGCAGTTCTTC. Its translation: CATSRDSVGEQFF.

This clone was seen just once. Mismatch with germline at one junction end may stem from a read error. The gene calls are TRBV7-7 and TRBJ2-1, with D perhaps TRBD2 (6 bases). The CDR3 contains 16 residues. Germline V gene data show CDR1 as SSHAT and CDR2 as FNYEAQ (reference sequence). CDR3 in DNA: TGTGCTAGCAGTATTACCTGGAGTAGCGGCTACAATGAGCAGTTCTTC. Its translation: CASSITWSSGYNEQFF.